A selection of T cell receptor beta chains follows, all from one sample in a study of T cells after yellow fever vaccination. MiXCR, applied by TCRdb to the 5' RACE reads, yields one record per CDR3 protein. The data hold roughly 340,000 distinct CDR3 sequences, with roughly 8.7% observed a single time. The sequencing used PBMCs, collected on the day of the first yellow fever vaccination. The receptors here all came from a man younger than 30 who received the YFV17D yellow fever vaccine. CDR3s include the opening cysteine and the closing phenylalanine or tryptophan. A D gene is named only where the DNA matches it firmly. Only some rows state a clone size, as once, few, many or a class for expanded clones.

d_gene	abundance	len	j_gene	v_gene	CDR3aa	CDR3nt
TRBD2	.	17	TRBJ2-7	TRBV4-3	CASSFSPSGGPTYEQYF	TGCGCCAGCAGCTTCTCCCCTAGCGGGGGACCTACCTACGAGCAGTACTTC
TRBD2	.	18	TRBJ2-1	TRBV4-1	CASSPTSGGAWSYNEQFF	TGCGCCAGCAGCCCCACTAGCGGGGGGGCCTGGTCCTACAATGAGCAGTTCTTC
.	many	12	TRBJ2-3	TRBV9	CASSVEWSTQYF	TGTGCCAGCAGCGTAGAATGGAGTACGCAGTATTTT
.	.	14	TRBJ1-2	TRBV7-9	CASSSLNRDYGYTF	TGTGCCAGCAGCTCCCTTAACCGGGACTATGGCTACACCTTC
TRBD1	few	13	TRBJ1-2	TRBV6-6	CASNTQGAPGYTF	TGTGCCAGTAATACCCAGGGGGCGCCTGGCTACACCTTC
.	.	14	TRBJ2-1	TRBV20-1	CSARSGGVNNEQFF	TGCAGTGCTAGATCTGGGGGCGTAAACAATGAGCAGTTCTTC
TRBD1	few	14	TRBJ1-2	TRBV9	CASRKTGGNYGYTF	TGTGCCAGCAGGAAAACAGGGGGCAACTATGGCTACACCTTC
.	.	17	TRBJ2-2	TRBV27	CASSILGQPWNTGELFF	TGTGCCAGCAGTATACTTGGGCAGCCCTGGAACACCGGGGAGCTGTTTTTT
.	.	16	TRBJ2-2	TRBV4-1	CASSQEWEVNTGELFF	TGCGCCAGCAGCCAAGAATGGGAGGTGAACACCGGGGAGCTGTTTTTT
TRBD1	.	14	TRBJ1-2	TRBV7-2	CASSSQDRAYGYTF	TGTGCCAGCAGCTCCCAGGACAGGGCGTATGGCTACACCTTC
.	.	19	TRBJ2-6	TRBV21-1	CASSRSRGTGYSGANVLTF	TGTGCCAGCAGCAGGTCCCGGGGGACCGGATACTCTGGGGCCAACGTCCTGACTTTC
.	many	14	TRBJ1-6	TRBV5-5	CASSLTGGDSPLHF	TGTGCCAGCAGCTTGACGGGGGGCGATTCACCCCTCCACTTT
.	few	16	TRBJ2-5	TRBV5-6	CASSLAGRGIQETQYF	TGTGCCAGCAGCTTGGCCGGTCGAGGGATTCAAGAGACCCAGTACTTC
.	few	12	TRBJ1-4	TRBV29-1	CSVRGRNEKLFF	TGCAGCGTCCGGGGGCGGAATGAAAAACTGTTTTTT
TRBD2	.	16	TRBJ2-5	TRBV10-3	CAISGGLAGDQETQYF	TGTGCCATCAGTGGGGGACTAGCGGGGGACCAAGAGACCCAGTACTTC
.	many	16	TRBJ2-5	TRBV3-1	CASSHRGFRQQETQYF	TGTGCCAGCAGCCATAGGGGGTTTAGGCAACAAGAGACCCAGTACTTC
.	.	12	TRBJ2-1	TRBV12-3/TRBV12-4	CASSFWANEQFF	TGTGCTAGCAGTTTCTGGGCGAATGAGCAGTTCTTC
TRBD1	many	15	TRBJ2-3	TRBV29-1	CSVGGTGGFTDTQYF	TGCAGCGTTGGAGGGACAGGGGGCTTCACAGATACGCAGTATTTT
TRBD1	.	15	TRBJ1-2	TRBV5-4	CASMHWTGAVYGYTF	TGTGCCAGCATGCACTGGACAGGGGCCGTCTATGGCTACACCTTC
.	few	15	TRBJ2-5	TRBV7-6	CASSLAMSGGETQYF	TGTGCCAGCAGCTTAGCGATGAGCGGTGGAGAGACCCAGTACTTC
TRBD2	.	17	TRBJ2-4	TRBV7-2	CASSLVPGGVAKNIQYF	TGTGCCAGCAGCTTAGTTCCTGGGGGGGTGGCCAAAAACATTCAGTACTTC
TRBD1	.	15	TRBJ2-3	TRBV25-1	CASSDDRGRSDTQYF	TGTGCCAGCAGTGACGACAGGGGGCGGTCAGATACGCAGTATTTT
.	few	12	TRBJ2-3	TRBV29-1	CSVVPPADTQYF	TGCAGCGTGGTCCCCCCCGCAGATACGCAGTATTTT
TRBD2	few	16	TRBJ2-3	TRBV3-1	CASSPSGGAVTDTQYF	TGTGCCAGCAGCCCTAGCGGGGGGGCCGTAACAGATACGCAGTATTTT
TRBD2	many	18	TRBJ2-7	TRBV5-1	CASSPEGSGALGSYEQYF	TGCGCCAGCAGCCCGGAGGGTAGCGGGGCCTTAGGGTCCTACGAGCAGTACTTC
.	few	15	TRBJ2-3	TRBV20-1	CSATRGLSSTDTQYF	TGCAGTGCCACCCGGGGCCTCTCCAGCACAGATACGCAGTATTTT
.	few	15	TRBJ1-2	TRBV7-2	CASSRPGGRGDGYTF	TGTGCCAGCAGTCGCCCGGGTGGCCGGGGGGACGGCTACACCTTC
.	few	14	TRBJ2-2	TRBV10-3	CAAGRGADTGELFF	TGTGCCGCAGGACGGGGGGCCGACACCGGGGAGCTGTTTTTT
.	few	15	TRBJ1-4	TRBV4-3	CASSQWRGAGEKLFF	TGCGCCAGCAGCCAATGGCGGGGGGCTGGTGAAAAACTGTTTTTT
.	few	12	TRBJ2-1	TRBV29-1	CSGRDSYNEQFF	TGCAGCGGTCGGGATTCCTACAATGAGCAGTTCTTC
.	few	13	TRBJ2-2	TRBV25-1	CASSDSVPGELFF	TGTGCCAGCTCTGATAGCGTACCCGGGGAGCTGTTTTTT
.	many	13	TRBJ1-5	TRBV29-1	CSVTETISQPQHF	TGCAGCGTTACCGAGACGATATCGCAGCCCCAGCATTTT
.	.	13	TRBJ1-1	TRBV7-9	CASSLTKNTEAFF	TGTGCCAGCAGCCTAACAAAGAACACTGAAGCTTTCTTT
.	many	12	TRBJ2-7	TRBV29-1	CSVDVGGYEQYF	TGCAGCGTTGACGTTGGCGGTTACGAGCAGTACTTC
TRBD1	.	13	TRBJ1-3	TRBV7-9	CASSKDREHTIYF	TGTGCCAGCAGCAAAGACAGGGAACACACCATATATTTT
TRBD1	many	14	TRBJ1-6	TRBV12-3/TRBV12-4	CASSLGTGNSPLHF	TGTGCCAGCAGTTTGGGGACAGGGAATTCACCCCTCCACTTT
.	.	14	TRBJ1-2	TRBV19	CASSRDKSNYGYTF	TGTGCCAGTAGTAGGGACAAGTCTAACTATGGCTACACCTTC
TRBD2	.	11	TRBJ2-2	TRBV10-3	CAITPGGELSF	TGTGCCATCACCCCCGGGGGGGAGCTGTCTTTT
.	.	16	TRBJ2-1	TRBV7-9	CASSLALSLGGNEQFF	TGTGCCAGCAGCTTAGCGCTTTCCCTGGGCGGCAATGAGCAGTTCTTC
.	few	13	TRBJ1-1	TRBV10-3	CAILRERNTEAFF	TGTGCCATCCTCAGGGAGCGGAACACTGAAGCTTTCTTT
.	few	17	TRBJ2-1	TRBV3-1	CASSQARGGLKYNEQFF	TGTGCCAGCAGCCAAGCTCGCGGGGGCCTGAAATACAATGAGCAGTTCTTC
.	.	13	TRBJ2-5	TRBV14	CASSQGAQETQYF	TGTGCCAGCAGCCAAGGGGCCCAAGAGACCCAGTACTTC
.	few	15	TRBJ1-2	TRBV18	CASSAGPVGPYGYTF	TGTGCCAGCTCAGCAGGGCCCGTGGGCCCTTATGGCTACACCTTC
.	.	12	TRBJ1-5	TRBV10-3	CAIRGTSEPQHF	TGTGCCATCAGGGGGACCAGCGAGCCCCAGCATTTT
TRBD1	few	17	TRBJ1-5	TRBV6-5	CASSYLTQTGAHQPQHF	TGTGCCAGCAGTTACTTAACCCAGACAGGGGCGCATCAGCCCCAGCATTTT
TRBD1	.	16	TRBJ2-2	TRBV7-9	CASSPSDRARTGELFF	TGTGCCAGCAGCCCCTCGGACAGGGCCCGAACCGGGGAGCTGTTTTTT
.	few	14	TRBJ2-1	TRBV27	CASSFGQGRNEQFF	TGTGCCAGCAGTTTCGGGCAGGGTAGAAATGAGCAGTTCTTC
.	once	12	TRBJ2-3	TRBV20-1	CSAPGGTDTQYF	TGCAGTGCCCCGGGGGGCACAGATACGCAGTATTTT
TRBD1	many	15	TRBJ2-7	TRBV7-9	CASSHIRDRGPKQYF	TGTGCCAGCAGCCATATCCGGGACAGGGGGCCTAAGCAGTACTTC
.	.	15	TRBJ1-1	TRBV5-1	CASSLGPGKPTEAFF	TGCGCCAGCAGCTTGGGGCCAGGGAAGCCCACTGAAGCTTTCTTT
.	.	15	TRBJ1-1	TRBV7-3	CASSVYAGQGTEAFF	TGTGCCAGCAGCGTCTACGCGGGGCAGGGCACTGAAGCTTTCTTT
TRBD2	.	15	TRBJ2-1	TRBV6-4	CASRIGGGAGNEQFF	TGTGCCAGCAGGATCGGCGGGGGGGCCGGGAATGAGCAGTTCTTC
.	.	15	TRBJ2-5	TRBV2	CASSDSRYSQETQYF	TGTGCCAGCAGTGATTCCCGATACAGCCAAGAGACCCAGTACTTC
.	few	13	TRBJ2-1	TRBV12-3/TRBV12-4	CASSFAEYNEQFF	TGTGCCAGCAGTTTCGCAGAGTACAATGAGCAGTTCTTC
TRBD1	few	15	TRBJ1-2	TRBV6-1	CASLDRQGNSYGYTF	TGTGCCAGCTTGGACCGACAGGGAAATTCCTATGGCTACACCTTC
TRBD2	few	16	TRBJ2-7	TRBV27	CASSFSGLAGAPRQYF	TGTGCCAGCAGTTTTTCCGGACTAGCGGGGGCCCCTCGGCAGTACTTC
.	many	12	TRBJ2-3	TRBV5-1	CASSPPADTQYF	TGCGCCAGCAGCCCACCGGCAGATACGCAGTATTTT
TRBD2	.	16	TRBJ2-3	TRBV7-9	CASSLLTSGGADTQYF	TGTGCCAGCAGCCTCCTGACTAGCGGGGGAGCAGATACGCAGTATTTT
.	few	11	TRBJ1-1	TRBV29-1	CSVGRPAEAFF	TGCAGCGTTGGCAGGCCTGCTGAAGCTTTCTTT